The 21 T cell receptor beta chains reported below all come from one sample, sequenced in a study of T-cell memory formation after mild COVID-19. TCRdb itself ran the 5' RACE reads through MiXCR, one entry per CDR3 protein. This sample has approximately 270,000 distinct CDR3 sequences, with about 16% found just once. Sequencing was done on a sample of PBMCs or a T cell subset sorted from them (not recorded which). The source of these receptors is a man younger than 35 who had mild COVID-19 (a few samples of this study predate the infection). Cell type and time point are not known.

This clonotype has only a few counts. The gene calls are TRBV10-3 and TRBJ1-4; D may be TRBD1 (6 bases). The CDR3 is 16 amino acids. Germline lookup yields CDR1 ENHRY and CDR2 SYGVKD. The ends were cut back, 10 bases at V and 5 bases at J, with 23 bases in the middle. CDR3 residues: CATQTGDNAGNEKLFF. CDR3 sequence (DNA): TGTGCCACCCAGACAGGCGACAACGCAGGGAATGAAAAACTGTTTTTT.

This clonotype was observed a few times. The chain employs TRBV27 and TRBJ2-2; D ambiguous. CDR1 MNHEY and CDR2 SMNVEV come from the germline V gene (reference sequence). The CDR3 spans 13 residues. Trimming took off 3 bases at V and 2 bases at J, with 4 bases between the two ends. CDR3 sequence: CASSFHNTGELFF. In DNA form, the CDR3 reads TGTGCCAGCAGTTTCCACAACACCGGGGAGCTGTTTTTT.

This clonotype was seen only a few times. The chain uses TRBV18 and TRBJ2-7; 7 nucleotides align to TRBD1. CDR3 length: 16 residues. Germline V gene sequence: CDR1 KGHSH, CDR2 LQKENI. Germline trimming cut 3 bases from V and 0 bases from J; bases unmatched to any gene: 8. Here the CDR3 reads CASSPDRDSYSYEQYF. In nucleotides, the CDR3 is TGTGCCAGCTCACCTGACCGGGACAGTTACTCCTACGAGCAGTACTTC.

This clonotype came up many times. The chain recombines TRBV7-2 with TRBJ2-1, with 8 nucleotides matching TRBD2. Per the germline V gene, CDR1 is SGHTA and CDR2 is FQGNSA. Trimming cost V 2 bases and J 14 bases; bases outside gene matches: 5. The CDR3 runs 12 residues. CDR3 loop: CASSLYAGGKFF. The CDR3 bases are TGTGCCAGCAGCTTATATGCGGGGGGAAAGTTCTTC.

This clonotype was observed a handful of times. The chain uses TRBV11-2 and TRBJ2-3; a weak D match, TRBD2 (5 bases). The CDR3 has 14 residues. V was shortened by 5 bases and J by 4 bases, with 13 bases between the two germline ends. Germline V gene data show CDR1 as SGHAT and CDR2 as FQNNGV. CDR3 residues: CASSLGIGADTQYF. CDR3 nucleotide sequence: TGTGCCAGCAGCCTCGGGATCGGAGCAGATACGCAGTATTTT.

This clonotype was seen ten or more times. Written as DNA, the CDR3 is TGTGCCAGCAGCCCGCTTTTGCAAACTGAAGCTTTCTTT. Its translation is CASSPLLQTEAFF. This chain joins TRBV3-1 and TRBJ1-1; D is ambiguous. V was trimmed by 4 bases and J by 5 bases, leaving 11 bases between them. Germline CDR1 and CDR2: LGHDT and YNNKEL (reference sequence). The CDR3 runs 13 residues.

This clonotype was counted at least ten times. The chain couples TRBV5-1 to TRBJ1-4; 10 positions match TRBD1. CDR1 is SGHRS, CDR2 YFSETQ, per germline. Unmatched junction bases numbered 3, after V lost 0 bases and J lost 4 bases. The CDR3 contains 16 residues. The CDR3 here is CASSLGDRGFNEKLFF. CDR3 sequence (DNA): TGCGCCAGCAGCTTGGGGGACAGGGGATTTAATGAAAAACTGTTTTTT. Full variable domain (missing parts from reference TRBV5-1 and TRBJ1-4): KAGVTQTPRYLIKTRGQQVTLSCSPISGHRSVSWYQQTPGQGLQFLFEYFSETQRNKGNFPGRFSGRQFSNSRSEMNVSTLELGDSALYLCASSLGDRGFNEKLFFGSGTQLSVL.

Many counts were recorded for this clonotype. The V and J genes are TRBV11-2 and TRBJ2-1, with TRBD2 identical over 10 bases. The CDR3 sequence is 17 residues long. Germline assignment: CDR1 SGHAT and CDR2 FQNNGV. The J segment lost 10 bases and the V segment lost 5 bases, leaving 17 bases of the junction unmatched. The CDR3 sequence is CASSPAKGLAGGREQFF. The CDR3 region has the DNA TGTGCCAGCAGCCCCGCGAAGGGGTTAGCGGGGGGCCGGGAGCAGTTCTTC.

In this sample, this clonotype turned up a few times. The V call is TRBV6-5, the J call TRBJ1-1; D is possibly TRBD1 (6 bases). Germline V gives CDR1 MNHEY, CDR2 SVGAGI. V lost 4 bases, J lost 4 bases, and 13 bases lay in between. This CDR3 region has 14 residues. This chain's CDR3 is CASSFWGLGTEAFF. The CDR3 bases are TGTGCCAGCAGTTTTTGGGGGCTCGGCACTGAAGCTTTCTTT.

J is TRBJ2-7 and V is TRBV27; D not certain. The CDR3 loop spans 14 amino acids. V lost 3 bases to trimming and J lost 6 bases, with 15 bases between them. From germline, CDR1 is MNHEY and CDR2 SMNVEV (reference sequence). CDR3: CASSFLGALGEQYF. CDR3 nucleotide sequence: TGTGCCAGCAGTTTTCTGGGCGCCTTGGGCGAGCAGTACTTC.

The genes are TRBV4-2 and TRBJ2-4; TRBD1 matches 9 bases. Germline CDR1 reads LGHNA; CDR2 reads YNFKEQ. J gave up 10 bases and V 0 bases, and 4 bases lay outside the gene matches. The CDR3 runs 14 residues. The CDR3 reads CASSQDSGQGIQYF. In DNA, the CDR3 is TGTGCCAGCAGCCAAGATTCGGGACAGGGTATTCAGTACTTC.

The chain uses TRBV18 and TRBJ2-7, with 8 bases aligning to TRBD1. The length of the CDR3 is 14 residues. V lost 2 bases, J lost 6 bases, and 6 bases stayed unmatched. Germline lookup yields CDR1 KGHSH and CDR2 LQKENI. CDR3 region: CASSPKARGREQYV. DNA for the CDR3: TGTGCCAGCTCACCAAAGGCCAGGGGGCGCGAGCAGTACGTC.

This clonotype was observed a handful of times. The rearrangement links TRBV27 to TRBJ2-5; tentative D call: TRBD2 (6 bases). Germline V CDR1 and CDR2: MNHEY, SMNVEV (reference sequence). The length of the CDR3 is 13 residues. V was cut by 10 bases and J by 3 bases, with 15 bases left in between. This CDR3 reads CATGGNFKETQYF. The CDR3 DNA is TGTGCCACCGGGGGAAATTTTAAAGAGACCCAGTACTTC.

The table lists this clonotype with many counts. The chain carries TRBV15 and TRBJ2-1; 13 nucleotides agree with TRBD2. Germline trimming cut 1 base from V and 6 bases from J; bases unmatched to any gene: 6. The CDR3 sequence is 17 residues long. CDR1 LNHNV and CDR2 YYDKDF come from the germline V gene (reference sequence). Written as DNA, the CDR3 is TGTGCCACCAGCAGAGTCCGACTAGCGGGGGGCCTCAATGAGCAGTTCTTC. Residues: CATSRVRLAGGLNEQFF.

This clonotype was found a few times. The V gene is TRBV4-1, the J gene TRBJ2-7, with 10 bases matching TRBD2. The CDR3 is made up of 16 amino acids. V was pared by 0 bases and J by 7 bases, with 9 bases of the junction left unmatched. The V gene's germline CDR1 is MGHRA and CDR2 YSYEKL. Written as DNA, the CDR3 is TGCGCCAGCAGCCAAGACTTCCTAGCGGGGGCATGGGAGCAGTACTTC. Amino acid sequence: CASSQDFLAGAWEQYF.

In this sample, this clonotype turned up many times. The chain uses TRBV5-1 and TRBJ2-7; TRBD1 agrees at 9 bases. Looked up from germline, CDR1 is SGHRS and CDR2 is YFSETQ. CDR3 length equals 14 residues. Trimming removed 6 bases from V and 5 bases from J; junction bases left unmatched: 9. The CDR3 sequence is CASMRTGVSDEQYF. Written as DNA, the CDR3 is TGCGCCAGCATGCGGACAGGGGTGTCGGACGAGCAGTACTTC.

This chain joins TRBV7-2 and TRBJ1-3; possible D gene TRBD1, 6 bases. The V gene lost 5 bases and the J gene lost 0 bases, with 14 bases spanning the gap. Germline values: CDR1 SGHTA, CDR2 FQGNSA. This CDR3 has 16 amino acids. The CDR3 is CASSAAGVRSGNTIYF. CDR3 bases: TGTGCCAGCAGCGCAGCAGGGGTGCGCTCTGGAAACACCATATATTTT. The whole variable domain, filled in from reference TRBV7-2 and TRBJ1-3, reads GAGVSQSPSNKVTEKGKDVELRCDPISGHTALYWYRQSLGQGLEFLIYFQGNSAPDKSGLPSDRFSAERTGGSVSTLTIQRTQQEDSAVYLCASSAAGVRSGNTIYFGEGSWLTVV.

J is TRBJ1-5 and V is TRBV6-2 or TRBV6-3, with 10 bases identical to TRBD1. The germline CDR1 and CDR2 sequences are MNHEY and SVGEGT. The CDR3 sequence is 15 residues long. Trimming removed 6 bases from V and 5 bases from J; junction bases left unmatched: 7. The DNA of the CDR3 is TGTGCCAGCAGCCCGGGACAGGGGAAGGATCAGCCCCAGCATTTT. The encoded protein is CASSPGQGKDQPQHF.

With regard to this clonotype: One end of the junction does not line up with germline, which may come from a read error. The chain recombines TRBV6-5 with TRBJ1-4, with D unclear. CDR3 size: 14 residues. Germline V CDR1 and CDR2: MNHEY, SVGAGI. The CDR3 DNA reads TGTGCCAGCAGCGGCTCTGCAACTAATGAAAAACTGTTATTT. Translating it yields CASSGSATNEKLLF.

This clonotype appeared many times. The V gene is TRBV20-1, the J gene TRBJ1-6, with a weak D call TRBD1 (5 bases). There are 11 residues in the CDR3. Germline V gene lookup returns CDR1 DFQATT and CDR2 SNEGSKA (reference sequence). V gave up 7 bases and J gave up 14 bases, with 15 bases separating them. The CDR3 sequence: CSVHGGSSLHF. CDR3 sequence (DNA): TGCAGTGTTCACGGGGGAAGCTCCCTCCACTTT.

A few counts support this clonotype. The chain employs TRBV6-2 or TRBV6-3 and TRBJ2-7; D gene unclear. The CDR3 extends over 13 amino acids. The germline CDR1 and CDR2 sequences are MNHEY and SVGEGT. V was shortened by 8 bases and J by 5 bases, with 16 bases between the two germline ends. The CDR3 bases are TGTGCCAGCGCGGACGACCTTCCCCACGAGCAGTACGTC. Translation gives CASADDLPHEQYV.